This TCR beta chain was recorded in a study of blood T cell repertoires in COVID-19. V lost 5 bases and J 8 bases, leaving 16 bases between the germline ends. CDR1 and CDR2 (germline): SEHNR, FQNEAQ (reference sequence). The CDR3 covers 15 residues. In the authors' methods: Amplified reference gene primers provided the basis for estimating nucleated cell counts. TCRdb's table, derived via immunoSEQ multiplex PCR, lists solely in-frame clones and lacks some. V and J calls plus clone size are reproduced from that table; the DNA served to infer D and trimming. The sample has a few hundred thousand clones, more than 75% seen once; the top ten hold more than 0.9%. The study recruited people aged roughly 18 to 100 years across approximately 23 US areas. Participants' reported clinical history set cohort assignment. Recovered status in Cohort 3 required two negative PCRs, clearance, or symptom resolution.

The specimen sequenced was PBMCs or T cells enriched from blood (not recorded which). V and J are TRBV7-9 and TRBJ1-6; no reliable D call. The sequence was collected from a woman under 40 who had recovered from COVID-19. CDR3 sequence (DNA): TGTGCCAGCAGCCCCCGTCTCTCTGGAGATTCACCCCTCCACTTT. Translating it yields CASSPRLSGDSPLHF.